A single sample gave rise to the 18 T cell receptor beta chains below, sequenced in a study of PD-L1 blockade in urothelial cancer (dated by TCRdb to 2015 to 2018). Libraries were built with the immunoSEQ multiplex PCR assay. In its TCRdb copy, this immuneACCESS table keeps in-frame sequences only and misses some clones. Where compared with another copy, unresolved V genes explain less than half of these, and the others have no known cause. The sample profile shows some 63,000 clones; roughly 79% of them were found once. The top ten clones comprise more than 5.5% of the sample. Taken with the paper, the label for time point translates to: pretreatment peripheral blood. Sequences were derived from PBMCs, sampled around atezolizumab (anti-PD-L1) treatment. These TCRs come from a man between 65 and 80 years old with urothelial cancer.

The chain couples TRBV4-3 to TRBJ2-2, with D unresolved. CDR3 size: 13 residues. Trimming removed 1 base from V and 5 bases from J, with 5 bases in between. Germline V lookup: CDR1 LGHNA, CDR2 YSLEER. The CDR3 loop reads CASSQGRTGELFF. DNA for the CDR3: TGCGCCAGCAGCCAAGGTCGTACCGGGGAGCTGTTTTTT.

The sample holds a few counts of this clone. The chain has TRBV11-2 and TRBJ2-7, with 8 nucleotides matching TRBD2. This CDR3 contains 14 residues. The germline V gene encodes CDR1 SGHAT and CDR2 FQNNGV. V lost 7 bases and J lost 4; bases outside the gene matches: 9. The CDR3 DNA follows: TGTGCCAGCACCTCCGGGACTAGGTCGTACGAGCAGTACTTC. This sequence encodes CASTSGTRSYEQYF.

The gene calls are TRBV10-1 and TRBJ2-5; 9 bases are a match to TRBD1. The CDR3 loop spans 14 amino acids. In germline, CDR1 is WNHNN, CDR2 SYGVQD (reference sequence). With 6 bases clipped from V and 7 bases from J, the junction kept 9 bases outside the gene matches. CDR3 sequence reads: CASRQQGAKGTQYF. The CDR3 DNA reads TGCGCCAGCAGGCAACAGGGGGCAAAGGGGACCCAGTACTTC.

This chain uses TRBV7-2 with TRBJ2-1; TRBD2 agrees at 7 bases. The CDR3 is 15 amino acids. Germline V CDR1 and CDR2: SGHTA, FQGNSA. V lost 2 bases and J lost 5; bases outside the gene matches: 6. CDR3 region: CASSLYRDYHNEQFF. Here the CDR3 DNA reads TGTGCCAGCAGCTTATATCGGGACTACCACAATGAGCAGTTCTTC.

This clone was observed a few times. As DNA, the CDR3 is TGTGCCAGCAGCCCTACAGGGGCGCAAGAGACCCAGTACTTC. It codes for CASSPTGAQETQYF. This chain links TRBV7-8 with TRBJ2-5, with TRBD1 matching over 7 bases. This CDR3 spans 14 amino acids. The trim removed 5 bases at V and 2 bases at J, leaving 5 bases unmatched. Germline-derived CDR1 and CDR2 are SGHVS and FQNEAQ.

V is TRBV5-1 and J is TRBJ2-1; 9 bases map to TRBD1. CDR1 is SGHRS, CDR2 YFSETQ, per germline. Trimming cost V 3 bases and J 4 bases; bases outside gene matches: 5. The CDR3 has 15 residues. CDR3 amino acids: CASSSYRGPYNEQFF. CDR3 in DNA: TGCGCCAGCAGCTCTTACAGGGGGCCGTACAATGAGCAGTTCTTC.

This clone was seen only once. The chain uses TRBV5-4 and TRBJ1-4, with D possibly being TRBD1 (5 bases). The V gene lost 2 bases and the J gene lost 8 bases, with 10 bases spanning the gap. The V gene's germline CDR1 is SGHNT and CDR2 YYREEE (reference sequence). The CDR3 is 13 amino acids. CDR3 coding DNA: TGTGCCAGCAGCTTTCAGGGCGCGGAAAAACTGTTTTTT. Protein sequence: CASSFQGAEKLFF. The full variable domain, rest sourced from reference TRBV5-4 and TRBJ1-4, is ETGVTQSPTHLIKTRGQQVTLRCSSQSGHNTVSWYQQALGQGPQFIFQYYREEENGRGNFPPRFSGLQFPNYSSELNVNALELDDSALYLCASSFQGAEKLFFGSGTQLSVL.

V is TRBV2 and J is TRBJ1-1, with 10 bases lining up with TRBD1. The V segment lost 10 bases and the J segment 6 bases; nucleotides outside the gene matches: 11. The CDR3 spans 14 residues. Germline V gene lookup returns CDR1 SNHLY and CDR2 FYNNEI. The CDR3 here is CATQAGQGFAEAFF. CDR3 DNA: TGTGCCACCCAAGCGGGACAGGGGTTTGCTGAAGCTTTCTTT.

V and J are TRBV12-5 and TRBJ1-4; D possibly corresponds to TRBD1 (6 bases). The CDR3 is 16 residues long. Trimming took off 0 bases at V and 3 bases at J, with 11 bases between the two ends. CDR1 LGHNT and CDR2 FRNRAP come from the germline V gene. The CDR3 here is CASGLVRTGPNEKLFF. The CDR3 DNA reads TGTGCTAGTGGTTTGGTACGAACAGGGCCTAATGAAAAACTGTTTTTT.

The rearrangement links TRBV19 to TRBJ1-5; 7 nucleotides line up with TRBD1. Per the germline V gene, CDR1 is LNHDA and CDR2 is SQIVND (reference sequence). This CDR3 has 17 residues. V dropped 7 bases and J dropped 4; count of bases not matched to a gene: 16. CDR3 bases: TGTGCCAGTAATAACCACCAGGGGGACACATTAAATCAGCCCCAGCATTTT. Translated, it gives CASNNHQGDTLNQPQHF.

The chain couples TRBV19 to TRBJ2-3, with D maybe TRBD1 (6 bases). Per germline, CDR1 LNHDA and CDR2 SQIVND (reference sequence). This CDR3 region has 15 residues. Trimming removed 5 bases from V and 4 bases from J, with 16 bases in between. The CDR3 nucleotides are TGTGCCAGTAGTCCTTTGACAGGACGTCCAGATACGCAGTATTTT. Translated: CASSPLTGRPDTQYF.

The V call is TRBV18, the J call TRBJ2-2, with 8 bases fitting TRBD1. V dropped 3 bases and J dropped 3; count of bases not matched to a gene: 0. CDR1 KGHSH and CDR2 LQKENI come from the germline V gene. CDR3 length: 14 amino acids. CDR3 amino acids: CASSPTGDTGELFF. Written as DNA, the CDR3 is TGTGCCAGCTCACCGACAGGGGACACCGGGGAGCTGTTTTTT.

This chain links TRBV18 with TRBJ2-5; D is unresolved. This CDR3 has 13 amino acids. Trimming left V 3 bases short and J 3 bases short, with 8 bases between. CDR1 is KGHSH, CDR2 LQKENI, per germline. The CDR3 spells CASSPEQKETQYF. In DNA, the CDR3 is TGTGCCAGCTCACCGGAACAGAAAGAGACCCAGTACTTC.

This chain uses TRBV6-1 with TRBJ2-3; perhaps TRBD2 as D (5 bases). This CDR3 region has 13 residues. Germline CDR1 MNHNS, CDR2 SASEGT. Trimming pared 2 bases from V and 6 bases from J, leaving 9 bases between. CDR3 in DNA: TGTGCCAGCAGTGAATTTTTAGCGGATACGCAGTATTTT. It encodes CASSEFLADTQYF.

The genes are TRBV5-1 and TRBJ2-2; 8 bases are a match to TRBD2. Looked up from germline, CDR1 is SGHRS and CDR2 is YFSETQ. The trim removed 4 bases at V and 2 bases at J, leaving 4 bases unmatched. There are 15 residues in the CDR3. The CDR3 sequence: CASSTTSGNTGELFF. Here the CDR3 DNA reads TGCGCCAGCAGCACCACTAGCGGCAACACCGGGGAGCTGTTTTTT.

CDR3 loop: CASSSGTGNEQYF. The CDR3 DNA is TGCGCCAGCAGCTCCGGGACAGGGAACGAGCAGTACTTC. V usage is TRBV5-1 and J usage is TRBJ2-7, with 9 bases identical to TRBD1. Per the germline V gene, CDR1 is SGHRS and CDR2 is YFSETQ. The CDR3 covers 13 residues. V shed 3 bases and J 5 bases; nucleotides not matched to a gene: 3.

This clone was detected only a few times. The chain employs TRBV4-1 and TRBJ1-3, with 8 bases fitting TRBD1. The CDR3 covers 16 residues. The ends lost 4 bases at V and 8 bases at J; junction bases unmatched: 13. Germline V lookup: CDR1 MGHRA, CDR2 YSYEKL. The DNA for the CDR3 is TGCGCCAGCAGCCCAGGCGACAGGGGAACGTCGCACACCATATATTTT. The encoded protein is CASSPGDRGTSHTIYF.

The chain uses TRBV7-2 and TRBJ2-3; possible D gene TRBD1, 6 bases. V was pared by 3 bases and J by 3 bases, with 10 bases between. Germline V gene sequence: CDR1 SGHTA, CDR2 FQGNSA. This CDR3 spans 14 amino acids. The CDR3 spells CASSFGTKTDTQYF. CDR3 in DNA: TGTGCCAGCAGCTTCGGGACAAAGACAGATACGCAGTATTTT.